These 27 T cell receptor beta chains came from one sample sequenced in a study of blood T cell repertoires in COVID-19 (dated by TCRdb to 2019 to 2021). Library prep was done by the immunoSEQ multiplex PCR assay. As stored in TCRdb, this immuneACCESS dataset retains in-frame rearrangements with V and J assigned. A fraction of the clones does not appear; measured against another copy, unresolved V genes explain less than half of the discrepancy, and the remainder lacks a known reason. In this sample the table shows about 200,000 clones, around 86% of which occur a single time. The ten biggest clones cover around 5% of the sample. The sequencing input was peripheral blood. The receptors here all came from a human donor in a cohort sampled during active COVID-19.

The table lists this clone with a few counts. V and J are TRBV6-5 and TRBJ2-7; TRBD1 matches at 7 bases. This CDR3 region has 14 residues. The germline CDR1 and CDR2 sequences are MNHEY and SVGAGI. The V segment lost 6 bases and the J segment 4 bases; nucleotides outside the gene matches: 9. In DNA, the CDR3 is TGTGCCAGCAGGAGTACCGGGACAGTTTACGAGCAGTACTTC. Protein sequence: CASRSTGTVYEQYF.

The chain carries TRBV3-1 (or the pseudogene TRBV3-2) and TRBJ2-3; the match to TRBD1 covers 9 bases. There are 18 residues in the CDR3. Germline V lookup: CDR1 LGHDT, CDR2 YNNKEL (reference sequence). Trimming removed 1 base from V and 1 base from J; junction bases left unmatched: 9. CDR3 in DNA: TGTGCCAGCAGCCAAGTTGGGGGGACAGGGCTCTGCACAGATACGCAGTATTTT. This sequence encodes CASSQVGGTGLCTDTQYF.

The chain employs TRBV30 and TRBJ2-7, with 10 bases matching TRBD2. V was pared by 1 base and J by 11 bases, with 14 bases of the junction left unmatched. The germline V gene has CDR1 GTSNPN and CDR2 SVGIG (reference sequence). The CDR3 is made up of 15 amino acids. The CDR3 coding sequence is TGTGCCTGGAGTGGAGGACTAGCGGAGGCTCCCTGGGAGTACTTC. Its protein product is CAWSGGLAEAPWEYF.

V and J are TRBV28 and TRBJ1-2; 7 positions agree with TRBD1. The germline CDR1 and CDR2 sequences are MDHEN and SYDVKM. The CDR3 runs 13 residues. V shed 8 bases, J shed 7 bases, and the junction held 10 bases outside the gene matches. The CDR3 loop is CASGPTGLGGYTF. The CDR3 DNA reads as TGTGCCAGCGGACCGACAGGGTTGGGTGGCTACACCTTC.

This clone was observed a handful of times. This rearrangement joins TRBV6-5 to TRBJ1-4, with 7 positions matching TRBD1. This CDR3 spans 15 amino acids. V shed 6 bases, J shed 2 bases, and the junction held 6 bases outside the gene matches. Per the germline V gene, CDR1 is MNHEY and CDR2 is SVGAGI. For the CDR3, the DNA is TGTGCCAGCAGAAGAGGACAGGCGACTAATGAAAAACTGTTTTTT. It codes for CASRRGQATNEKLFF.

The genes are TRBV6-5 and TRBJ2-7; a possible D gene is TRBD1 (6 bases). This CDR3 is built from 16 residues. The ends were cut back, 0 bases at V and 2 bases at J, with 14 bases in the middle. Germline V gene data show CDR1 as MNHEY and CDR2 as SVGAGI. In DNA form, the CDR3 reads TGTGCCAGCAGTTACTCTCTCAGGGGCCCGGCCTACGAGCAGTACTTC. This gives the protein CASSYSLRGPAYEQYF.

In this sample, this clone turned up a few times. The V and J genes are TRBV29-1 and TRBJ1-2; D is uncertain. The ends were cut back, 2 bases at V and 1 base at J, with 11 bases in the middle. The V gene's germline CDR1 is SQVTM and CDR2 ANQGSEA. The CDR3 covers 14 residues. The CDR3 DNA sequence: TGCAGCGTTGAAACGAACAGTTTTAACTATGGCTACACCTTC. This gives the protein CSVETNSFNYGYTF.

This clone has only one observation. The chain carries TRBV6-5 and TRBJ2-7, with D perhaps TRBD1 (5 bases). V shed 0 bases and J shed 3 bases, with 15 bases lying between them. The CDR3 length is 16 residues. CDR1 and CDR2 from the germline V gene are MNHEY and SVGAGI. Here the CDR3 DNA reads TGTGCCAGCAGTTACTCCAGGGTCCGTCTCCTCTACGAGCAGTACTTC. Translated: CASSYSRVRLLYEQYF.

The chain joins TRBV5-6 to TRBJ2-1; no clear D. V was cut by 2 bases and J by 5 bases, with 5 bases left in between. The CDR3 is 12 amino acids. CDR1 and CDR2 (germline): SGHDT, YYEEEE. CDR3: CASSFFNNEQFF. The CDR3 bases are TGTGCCAGCAGCTTCTTTAACAATGAGCAGTTCTTC.

This sequence joins TRBV5-4 and TRBJ1-1, with a tentative D call TRBD1 (6 bases). The CDR3 length is 15 residues. The germline V and J ends were trimmed by 3 bases and 5 bases, with 17 bases remaining between them. Germline V gene lookup returns CDR1 SGHNT and CDR2 YYREEE (reference sequence). CDR3 coding DNA: TGTGCCAGCAGCTCCAAGGGGGACATGAGGACTGAAGCTTTCTTT. Translating gives CASSSKGDMRTEAFF.

The chain combines TRBV9 with TRBJ1-1; D not certain. The CDR3 spans 13 residues. Deletions cut 3 bases from V and 6 bases from J, with 12 bases between. Germline CDR1 SGDLS, CDR2 YYNGEE. CDR3 in amino acids: CASSADRGAEAFF. The DNA for the CDR3 is TGTGCCAGCAGCGCCGACCGCGGCGCTGAAGCTTTCTTT. Combining the CDR3 with reference TRBV9 and TRBJ1-1 gives the whole variable domain DSGVTQTPKHLITATGQRVTLRCSPRSGDLSVYWYQQSLDQGLQFLIQYYNGEERAKGNILERFSAQQFPDLHSELNLSSLELGDSALYFCASSADRGAEAFFGQGTRLTVV.

This chain links TRBV5-1 with TRBJ1-1; D possibly corresponds to TRBD1 (6 bases). Germline lookup yields CDR1 SGHRS and CDR2 YFSETQ. The CDR3 length is 14 residues. Deletions cut 4 bases from V and 5 bases from J, with 15 bases between. The CDR3 DNA reads TGCGCCAGCAGCCCCAACCTACAGGGTACTGAAGCTTTCTTT. It specifies CASSPNLQGTEAFF.

DNA of the CDR3: TGTGCCAGCAGCTTCCCGGGGCAGCGGGAGTACTCCTACGAGCAGTACTTC. It encodes CASSFPGQREYSYEQYF. The chain is built from TRBV5-4 and TRBJ2-7, with 8 bases fitting TRBD2. The CDR3 consists of 17 residues. V was clipped by 2 bases and J by 0 bases; unmatched bases: 10. Germline V CDR1 and CDR2: SGHNT, YYREEE (reference sequence). The full variable domain, with the rest looked up from reference TRBV5-4 and TRBJ2-7, is ETGVTQSPTHLIKTRGQQVTLRCSSQSGHNTVSWYQQALGQGPQFIFQYYREEENGRGNFPPRFSGLQFPNYSSELNVNALELDDSALYLCASSFPGQREYSYEQYFGPGTRLTVT.

This clone was observed a handful of times. The chain combines TRBV28 with TRBJ2-1, with 9 bases fitting TRBD1. Losses at the gene ends were 7 bases for V and 8 bases for J; bases not matched to a gene: 9. CDR1 is MDHEN, CDR2 SYDVKM, per germline. CDR3 length: 14 amino acids. The CDR3 DNA sequence: TGTGCCAGCAAAGAACAGGGGGCACGGGATGAGCAGTTCTTC. The encoded protein is CASKEQGARDEQFF.

Here the CDR3 reads CASSLVSLAGRETQYF. Here the CDR3 DNA reads TGTGCCAGCAGCTTAGTCTCCCTAGCGGGACGGGAGACCCAGTACTTC. The chain couples TRBV13 to TRBJ2-5; TRBD2 matches 9 bases. Looked up from germline, CDR1 is PRHDT and CDR2 is FYEKMQ (reference sequence). The CDR3 spans 16 residues. The V gene end was trimmed by 1 base and the J gene end by 5 bases; junction bases not matched to a gene: 8.

This clone was detected only a few times. V gene TRBV21-1 combines with J gene TRBJ1-1; the D call in the table, TRBD1, was not verified against the DNA. TRBV21-1 is flagged as a pseudogene. This CDR3 has 15 amino acids. The CDR3: CASSPQTGENTEAFF. The CDR3 DNA reads as TGTGCCAGCAGCCCCCAGACAGGAGAAAACACTGAAGCTTTCTTT.

This chain links TRBV6-5 with TRBJ2-1, with 11 bases lining up with TRBD1. This CDR3 is 16 amino acids long. The V segment lost 0 bases and the J segment 6 bases; nucleotides outside the gene matches: 4. Germline V lookup: CDR1 MNHEY, CDR2 SVGAGI. The CDR3 DNA is TGTGCCAGCAGTTACTCATCCGGGACAGGGGGCAATGAGCAGTTCTTC. Protein: CASSYSSGTGGNEQFF.

This clone occurred once. The DNA of the CDR3 is TGTGCCAGCAGCCACCTCAGGGGTGGCACTGAAGCTTTCTTT. This sequence encodes CASSHLRGGTEAFF. The V call is TRBV3-1 (or the pseudogene TRBV3-2), the J call TRBJ1-1, with D possibly being TRBD1 (6 bases). CDR3 length equals 14 residues. CDR1 and CDR2 from the germline V gene are LGHDT and YNNKEL (reference sequence). Trimming removed 3 bases from V and 4 bases from J, with 12 bases in between.

This rearrangement joins TRBV14 to TRBJ1-1; 9 bases map to TRBD1. This CDR3 contains 14 residues. Losses at the gene ends were 3 bases for V and 5 bases for J; bases not matched to a gene: 4. Germline CDR1 reads SGHDN; CDR2 reads FVKESK. This CDR3 is CASSQPDRGTEAFF. The CDR3 DNA reads TGTGCCAGCAGCCAGCCGGACAGGGGAACTGAAGCTTTCTTT. The entire variable domain, with the rest obtained from reference TRBV14 and TRBJ1-1, is as follows: EAGVTQFPSHSVIEKGQTVTLRCDPISGHDNLYWYRRVMGKEIKFLLHFVKESKQDESGMPNNRFLAERTGGTYSTLKVQPAELEDSGVYFCASSQPDRGTEAFFGQGTRLTVV.

The V and J genes are TRBV25-1 and TRBJ1-2; weak D call: TRBD1 (5 bases). Germline CDR1 is MGHDK and CDR2 is SYGVNS. The CDR3 has 17 residues. With 2 bases removed from V and 0 bases from J, the gap between germline ends came to 16 bases. CDR3 DNA: TGTGCCAGCAGTGAAAGAGGGGCCACGGGAGCTAACTATGGCTACACCTTC. Its protein product is CASSERGATGANYGYTF.

The chain uses TRBV3-1 (or the pseudogene TRBV3-2) and TRBJ2-7, with 9 bases fitting TRBD2. This CDR3 is 16 amino acids long. Per the germline V gene, CDR1 is LGHDT and CDR2 is YNNKEL (reference sequence). V was clipped by 4 bases and J by 0 bases; unmatched bases: 7. CDR3 bases: TGTGCCAGCAGCCGCGGGCTAGCGGGGCTCTCCTACGAGCAGTACTTC. This codes for CASSRGLAGLSYEQYF.

The chain joins TRBV7-9 to TRBJ1-4, with no clear D. The CDR3 totals 12 residues. Trimming took off 5 bases at V and 10 bases at J, with 11 bases between the two ends. Looked up from germline, CDR1 is SEHNR and CDR2 is FQNEAQ (reference sequence). CDR3 sequence: CASSHEGGKLFF. The CDR3 coding sequence is TGTGCCAGCAGCCATGAAGGCGGAAAACTGTTTTTT.

This chain links TRBV18 with TRBJ2-1, with D perhaps matching TRBD2 (6 bases). The CDR3 runs to 14 residues. Trimming pared 8 bases from V and 5 bases from J, leaving 16 bases between. CDR1 and CDR2 from the germline V gene are KGHSH and LQKENI. The CDR3 nucleotides are TGTGCCAGCAAACCCGGGGGAAGCAACAATGAGCAGTTCTTC. Translation gives CASKPGGSNNEQFF.

V is TRBV15 and J is TRBJ1-5; TRBD1 might be the D (6 bases). Trimming left V 0 bases short and J 7 bases short, with 16 bases between. The CDR3 totals 16 residues. Germline lookup yields CDR1 LNHNV and CDR2 YYDKDF (reference sequence). The CDR3 here is CATSRDAQGSGQPQHF. CDR3 coding DNA: TGTGCCACCAGCAGAGATGCACAGGGATCGGGACAGCCCCAGCATTTT.

The chain uses TRBV27 and TRBJ2-4; 8 bases map to TRBD1. The V gene end was trimmed by 6 bases and the J gene end by 8 bases; junction bases not matched to a gene: 9. Germline V lookup: CDR1 MNHEY, CDR2 SMNVEV (reference sequence). This CDR3 comprises 14 residues. The CDR3 nucleotides read TGTGCCAGCAGAACGAGCTTGGACAGGGACATTCAGTACTTC. Residues: CASRTSLDRDIQYF.

The chain is built from TRBV7-3 and TRBJ2-1, with 11 bases lining up with TRBD2. V shed 0 bases, J shed 7 bases, and the junction held 11 bases outside the gene matches. The germline V gene has CDR1 SGHTA and CDR2 FQGTGA. The length of the CDR3 is 18 residues. CDR3 nucleotides: TGTGCCAGCAGCTTAACTGGGCTGGCTAGCGGGAGGAGGAATGAGCAGTTCTTC. It encodes CASSLTGLASGRRNEQFF.

The chain links TRBV6-2 or TRBV6-3 to TRBJ2-3; 9 bases agree with TRBD2. Germline V gene data show CDR1 as MNHEY and CDR2 as SVGEGT. V lost 3 bases, J lost 1 base, and 8 bases stayed unmatched. This CDR3 has 17 amino acids. The DNA of the CDR3 is TGTGCCAGCAGTTATCCTCTAGCGGGAATTCGCACAGATACGCAGTATTTT. Its translation: CASSYPLAGIRTDTQYF.